The 22 T cell receptor beta chains in this list originate from one sample, sequenced in a study of long-term antiretroviral therapy in people with HIV. At the survey level, the v3.0 immunoSEQ assay was run. Assay used: immunoSEQ multiplex PCR; TCRdb lists only in-frame clones, some missing. Of 20,000 to 30,000 clones listed, 85% are singletons. Sequences were derived from unsorted PBMCs, sampled 2.3 years after starting antiretroviral therapy. All receptors derive from a man between 35 and 55 years old with HIV.

A single count supports this clone. The genes are TRBV28 and TRBJ1-2, with a possible D match to TRBD1 (6 bases). Germline CDR1 and CDR2: MDHEN and SYDVKM. This CDR3 spans 15 amino acids. The V and J ends lost 11 bases and 5 bases respectively, with 24 bases between them. This chain's CDR3 is CASTGGGPRTYGYTF. The DNA for the CDR3 is TGTGCCTCCACGGGAGGGGGGCCTAGGACATATGGCTACACCTTC.

The J gene is TRBJ1-1, the V gene TRBV30; D ambiguous. The CDR3 has 13 amino acids. The V gene's germline CDR1 is GTSNPN and CDR2 SVGIG (reference sequence). V was cut by 3 bases and J by 6 bases, with 14 bases left in between. CDR3 region: CAWSFTKSAEAFF. The CDR3 DNA reads TGTGCCTGGAGCTTCACAAAGAGTGCTGAAGCTTTCTTT.

This rearrangement joins TRBV18 to TRBJ2-1, with D unclear. V lost 3 bases and J lost 0, with 12 bases in between. This CDR3 is built from 16 residues. Germline V gives CDR1 KGHSH, CDR2 LQKENI. The CDR3 region has the DNA TGTGCCAGCTCACCGCCTTCCGCGAGCTCCTACAATGAGCAGTTCTTC. This encodes CASSPPSASSYNEQFF.

The CDR3 bases are TGTGCCTGGAGTGTACCTTTTGGGACCTTGGGTGGTGAGACCCAGTACTTC. It yields the protein CAWSVPFGTLGGETQYF. The V call is TRBV30, the J call TRBJ2-5; the D gene could be TRBD1 or TRBD2 (5 bases each). The CDR3 is 17 amino acids. V was shortened by 0 bases and J by 5 bases, with 22 bases between the two germline ends. Germline V gives CDR1 GTSNPN, CDR2 SVGIG (reference sequence). The full variable domain, in which reference TRBV30 and TRBJ2-5 provide the parts outside the CDR3, is SQTIHQWPATLVQPVGSPLSLECTVEGTSNPNLYWYRQAAGRGLQLLFYSVGIGQISSEVPQNLSASRPQDRQFILSSKKLLLSDSGFYLCAWSVPFGTLGGETQYFGPGTRLLVL.

The gene calls are TRBV15 and TRBJ2-7; D is unclear. The CDR3 length is 15 residues. Germline CDR1 and CDR2: LNHNV and YYDKDF (reference sequence). V was clipped by 1 base and J by 3 bases, with 13 bases between them. The CDR3 here is CATSRVLGYDYEQYF. CDR3 bases: TGTGCCACCAGCAGAGTATTGGGCTACGACTACGAGCAGTACTTC.

The chain combines TRBV6-6 with TRBJ2-5; maybe TRBD2 (6 bases). Germline-derived CDR1 and CDR2 are MNHNY and SVGAGI (reference sequence). The CDR3 contains 16 residues. Trimming took 5 bases from V and 0 from J, leaving 16 bases between them. The CDR3 nucleotides read TGTGCCAGCAGTAATGGAATTGGGGGGTACCAAGAGACCCAGTACTTC. Amino acids: CASSNGIGGYQETQYF.

The chain recombines TRBV7-6 with TRBJ2-3; possibly TRBD1 for D (7 bases). This CDR3 is 15 amino acids long. CDR1 is SGHVS, CDR2 FNYEAQ, per germline. Trimming took 2 bases from V and 4 from J, leaving 13 bases between them. As DNA, the CDR3 is TGTGCCAGCAGCTTATCTCAGGGGGAGGCAGATACGCAGTATTTT. It translates to CASSLSQGEADTQYF.

The chain employs TRBV10-3 and TRBJ1-1; D call uncertain. This CDR3 region has 12 residues. Germline CDR1 ENHRY, CDR2 SYGVKD. Trimming removed 1 base from V and 0 bases from J, with 0 bases in between. DNA for the CDR3: TGTGCCATCAGTGAGTTGAACACTGAAGCTTTCTTT. Encoded protein: CAISELNTEAFF.

This clone was recorded only once. The gene calls are TRBV10-2 and TRBJ2-7, with D possibly TRBD1 on 7 matching bases. Germline loops: CDR1 WSHSY, CDR2 SAAADI. V was cut by 1 base and J by 5 bases, with 15 bases left in between. This CDR3 region has 15 residues. The CDR3 sequence is CASSEFRGVRDEQYF. CDR3 in DNA: TGCGCCAGCAGTGAGTTCAGGGGGGTTCGGGACGAGCAGTACTTC.

This clone was recorded only once. The chain combines TRBV20-1 with TRBJ2-1; D is perhaps TRBD2 (5 bases). Germline V gives CDR1 DFQATT, CDR2 SNEGSKA (reference sequence). Trimming shortened V by 6 bases and J by 12 bases, and 15 bases separated the two germline ends. This CDR3 comprises 11 residues. CDR3 sequence reads: CSAQLDGWQFF. In DNA form, the CDR3 reads TGCAGTGCACAACTAGACGGGTGGCAGTTCTTC.

The chain is built from TRBV15 and TRBJ2-3; D not resolved. V lost 1 base to trimming and J lost 1 base, with 12 bases between them. Germline V CDR1 and CDR2: LNHNV, YYDKDF (reference sequence). The CDR3 length is 16 residues. This CDR3 reads CATSRVQGQGTDTQYF. DNA of the CDR3: TGTGCCACCAGCAGAGTTCAAGGGCAGGGCACAGATACGCAGTATTTT. The full variable domain, its missing parts supplied by reference TRBV15 and TRBJ2-3, is DAMVIQNPRYQVTQFGKPVTLSCSQTLNHNVMYWYQQKSSQAPKLLFHYYDKDFNNEADTPDNFQSRRPNTSFCFLDIRSPGLGDTAMYLCATSRVQGQGTDTQYFGPGTRLTVL.

This chain links TRBV5-1 with TRBJ2-2; D is perhaps TRBD2 (6 bases). CDR3 length equals 16 residues. V was trimmed by 0 bases and J by 0 bases, leaving 9 bases between them. Germline values: CDR1 SGHRS, CDR2 YFSETQ. The CDR3 spells CASSLGAGTNTGELFF. Written as DNA, the CDR3 is TGCGCCAGCAGCTTGGGGGCGGGGACGAACACCGGGGAGCTGTTTTTT.

The CDR3, as DNA: TGTGCCAGCAGCTTGGGTGCCACTGAAGCTTTCTTT. It translates to CASSLGATEAFF. The J gene is TRBJ1-1, the V gene TRBV5-6; the D is unclear. The CDR3 contains 12 residues. With 0 bases removed from V and 4 bases from J, the gap between germline ends came to 4 bases. Germline assignment: CDR1 SGHDT and CDR2 YYEEEE.

The rearrangement links TRBV2 to TRBJ2-1, with 10 bases matching TRBD2. J lost 3 bases, V lost 2 bases, and 1 base had no gene match. The CDR3 is 15 amino acids. The germline V gene encodes CDR1 SNHLY and CDR2 FYNNEI. The CDR3 DNA reads as TGTGCCAGCAGTGAAAGGACTAGCGGCTACAATGAGCAGTTCTTC. Protein: CASSERTSGYNEQFF.

The chain recombines TRBV6-5 with TRBJ2-7; 8 positions match TRBD1. V was pared by 5 bases and J by 3 bases, with 6 bases of the junction left unmatched. Germline CDR1 reads MNHEY; CDR2 reads SVGAGI. The CDR3 spans 14 residues. In DNA form, the CDR3 reads TGTGCCAGCAGTCTCGGGACAGGCGGCTACGAGCAGTACTTC. Its protein product is CASSLGTGGYEQYF.

The gene calls are TRBV5-1 and TRBJ2-2; a possible D gene is TRBD1 (5 bases). The V end was cut by 4 bases, the J end by 4 bases, with 8 bases between. The CDR3 is 13 residues long. Germline CDR1 reads SGHRS; CDR2 reads YFSETQ. The DNA for the CDR3 is TGCGCCAGCAGCCAGACAGCCACCGGGGAGCTGTTTTTT. Encoded protein: CASSQTATGELFF.

The chain combines TRBV7-9 with TRBJ1-1; perhaps TRBD1 as D (6 bases). Germline-derived CDR1 and CDR2 are SEHNR and FQNEAQ (reference sequence). The V gene lost 5 bases and the J gene lost 0 bases, with 19 bases spanning the gap. The CDR3 consists of 17 residues. CDR3 bases: TGTGCCAGCAGCCCCGGCCGGGACACTATAATGAACACTGAAGCTTTCTTT. It translates to CASSPGRDTIMNTEAFF.

This clone showed up just once. The chain's CDR3 is CASSSPMFEQFF. The DNA of the CDR3 is TGTGCCAGCAGTTCTCCAATGTTTGAGCAGTTCTTC. The chain links TRBV6-5 to TRBJ2-1; D not certain. The CDR3 loop spans 12 amino acids. V was pared by 4 bases and J by 9 bases, with 10 bases between. The germline V gene has CDR1 MNHEY and CDR2 SVGAGI.

This clone is labeled medium-sized. V and J are TRBV5-6 and TRBJ2-1; a weak D match, TRBD1 (5 bases). Trimming took off 4 bases at V and 4 bases at J, with 9 bases between the two ends. Germline CDR1 and CDR2: SGHDT and YYEEEE. The CDR3 spans 13 residues. The CDR3: CASSDDSYNEQFF. DNA for the CDR3: TGTGCCAGCAGCGACGACAGTTACAATGAGCAGTTCTTC. The full variable domain, completed using reference TRBV5-6 and TRBJ2-1, is DAGVTQSPTHLIKTRGQQVTLRCSPKSGHDTVSWYQQALGQGPQFIFQYYEEEERQRGNFPDRFSGHQFPNYSSELNVNALLLGDSALYLCASSDDSYNEQFFGPGTRLTVL.

In DNA form, the CDR3 reads TGTGCCAGCAGCTTTCGAGGTAGCGGGAGGGGGGGGTCTTTCGCCAAAAACATTCAGTACTTC. Protein sequence: CASSFRGSGRGGSFAKNIQYF. The chain uses TRBV12-1 and TRBJ2-4; the table's D call TRBD2 went unverified against the DNA. TRBV12-1 corresponds to a pseudogene. This CDR3 contains 21 residues.

The chain has TRBV7-8 and TRBJ1-6; 7 bases agree with TRBD1. The V and J ends lost 5 bases and 4 bases, in that order; junction bases with no gene match: 11. The CDR3 contains 17 residues. Looked up from germline, CDR1 is SGHVS and CDR2 is FQNEAQ. The CDR3 loop is CASSQVGRGDYNSPLHF. As DNA, the CDR3 is TGTGCCAGCAGCCAGGTGGGCAGGGGGGATTATAATTCACCCCTCCACTTT.

The sample holds a few counts of this clone. J is TRBJ1-5 and V is TRBV6-1; 9 nucleotides align to TRBD1. CDR3 length: 16 amino acids. V trimming: 4 bases; J trimming: 1 base; junction bases outside the gene matches: 5. The V gene's germline CDR1 is MNHNS and CDR2 SASEGT. The CDR3 DNA reads as TGTGCCAGCAGTGCCACAGGGGGCTGGAGCAATCAGCCCCAGCATTTT. Its translation: CASSATGGWSNQPQHF.